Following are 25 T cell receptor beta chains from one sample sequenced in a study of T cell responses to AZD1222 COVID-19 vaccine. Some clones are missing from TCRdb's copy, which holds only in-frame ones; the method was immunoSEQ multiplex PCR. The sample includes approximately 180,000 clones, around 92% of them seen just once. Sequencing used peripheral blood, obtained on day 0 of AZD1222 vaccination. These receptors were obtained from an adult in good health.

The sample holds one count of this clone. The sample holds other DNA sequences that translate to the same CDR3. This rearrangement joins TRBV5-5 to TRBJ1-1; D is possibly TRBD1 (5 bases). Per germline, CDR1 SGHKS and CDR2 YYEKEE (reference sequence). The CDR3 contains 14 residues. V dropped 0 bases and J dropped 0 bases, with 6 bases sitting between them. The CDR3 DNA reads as TGTGCCAGCAGCTTGGGGGGCATGAACACTGAAGCTTTCTTT. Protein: CASSLGGMNTEAFF. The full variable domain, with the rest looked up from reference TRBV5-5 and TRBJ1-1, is DAGVTQSPTHLIKTRGQQVTLRCSPISGHKSVSWYQQVLGQGPQFIFQYYEKEERGRGNFPDRFSARQFPNYSSELNVNALLLGDSALYLCASSLGGMNTEAFFGQGTRLTVV.

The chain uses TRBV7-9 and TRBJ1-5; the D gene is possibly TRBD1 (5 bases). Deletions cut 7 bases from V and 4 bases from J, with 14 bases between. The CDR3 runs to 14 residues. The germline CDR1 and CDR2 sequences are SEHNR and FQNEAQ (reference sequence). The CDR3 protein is CASTSWGENQPQHF. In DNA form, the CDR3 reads TGTGCCAGCACCTCCTGGGGGGAGAATCAGCCCCAGCATTTT.

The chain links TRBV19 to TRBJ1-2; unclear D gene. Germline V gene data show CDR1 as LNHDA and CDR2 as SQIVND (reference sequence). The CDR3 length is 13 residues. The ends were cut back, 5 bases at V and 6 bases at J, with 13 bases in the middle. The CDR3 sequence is CASSSLGRDGYTF. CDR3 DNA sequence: TGTGCCAGTAGTTCCCTAGGACGAGATGGCTACACCTTC. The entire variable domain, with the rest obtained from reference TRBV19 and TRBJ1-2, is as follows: DGGITQSPKYLFRKEGQNVTLSCEQNLNHDAMYWYRQDPGQGLRLIYYSQIVNDFQKGDIAEGYSVSREKKESFPLTVTSAQKNPTAFYLCASSSLGRDGYTFGSGTRLTVV.

This chain's CDR3 is CASSLKWDYNEQFF. The CDR3 bases are TGTGCCAGCAGCTTAAAGTGGGATTACAATGAGCAGTTCTTC. The chain joins TRBV11-2 to TRBJ2-1; D gene unclear. Between the trimmed V and J ends, which lost 2 bases and 4 bases, there was a span of 9 bases. The germline CDR1 and CDR2 sequences are SGHAT and FQNNGV. CDR3 size: 14 residues.

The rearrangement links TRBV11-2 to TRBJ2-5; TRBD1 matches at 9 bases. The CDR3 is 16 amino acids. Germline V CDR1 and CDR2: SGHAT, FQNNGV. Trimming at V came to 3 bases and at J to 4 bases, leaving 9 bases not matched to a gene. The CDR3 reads CASSFVTGGTRETQYF. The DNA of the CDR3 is TGTGCCAGCAGCTTTGTCACAGGGGGCACGAGAGAGACCCAGTACTTC.

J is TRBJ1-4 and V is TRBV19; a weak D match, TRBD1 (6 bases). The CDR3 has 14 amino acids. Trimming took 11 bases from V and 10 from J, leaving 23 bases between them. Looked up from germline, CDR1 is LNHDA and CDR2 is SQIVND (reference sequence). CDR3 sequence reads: CASTPQGPGGKLFF. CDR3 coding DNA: TGTGCCTCGACACCCCAGGGGCCTGGGGGAAAACTGTTTTTT.

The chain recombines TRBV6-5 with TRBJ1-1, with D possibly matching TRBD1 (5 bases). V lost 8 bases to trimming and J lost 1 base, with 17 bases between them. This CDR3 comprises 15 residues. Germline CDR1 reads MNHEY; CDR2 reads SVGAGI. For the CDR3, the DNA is TGTGCCAGCGTAGGGGAGAGGGCGAGGAACACTGAAGCTTTCTTT. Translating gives CASVGERARNTEAFF.

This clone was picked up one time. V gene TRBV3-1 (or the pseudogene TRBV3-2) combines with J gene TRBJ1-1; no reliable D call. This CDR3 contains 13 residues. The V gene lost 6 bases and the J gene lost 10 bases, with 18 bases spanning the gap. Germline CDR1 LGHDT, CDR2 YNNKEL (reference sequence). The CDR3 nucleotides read TGTGCCAGCAGGGAAAGTTCTAGACTAGGAGCTTTCTTT. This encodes CASRESSRLGAFF.

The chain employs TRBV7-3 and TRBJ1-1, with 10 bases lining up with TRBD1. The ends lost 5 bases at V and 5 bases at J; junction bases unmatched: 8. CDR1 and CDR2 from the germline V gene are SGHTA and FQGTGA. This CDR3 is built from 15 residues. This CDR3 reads CASSASGTGETEAFF. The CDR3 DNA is TGTGCCAGCAGCGCCTCCGGGACAGGGGAGACTGAAGCTTTCTTT.

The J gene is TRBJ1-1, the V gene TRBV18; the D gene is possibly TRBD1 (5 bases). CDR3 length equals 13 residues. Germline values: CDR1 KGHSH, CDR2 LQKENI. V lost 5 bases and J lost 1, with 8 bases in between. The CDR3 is CASSGAENTEAFF. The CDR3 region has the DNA TGTGCCAGCTCAGGGGCCGAGAACACTGAAGCTTTCTTT.

Written as DNA, the CDR3 is TGTGCCAGCAGTGAACTACAACGGGAGCTGTTTTTT. It specifies CASSELQRELFF. The chain employs TRBV25-1 and TRBJ2-2, with no clear D. Germline-derived CDR1 and CDR2 are MGHDK and SYGVNS. Deletions cut 2 bases from V and 9 bases from J, with 7 bases between. The CDR3 is made up of 12 amino acids.

The CDR3 protein is CASRNTGSGEQYV. The CDR3 region has the DNA TGTGCCAGCAGGAACACAGGGTCTGGCGAGCAGTACGTC. The rearrangement joins TRBV12-3 or TRBV12-4 to TRBJ2-7, with D perhaps matching TRBD1 (6 bases). CDR3 length: 13 amino acids. V shed 6 bases and J shed 6 bases, with 15 bases lying between them.

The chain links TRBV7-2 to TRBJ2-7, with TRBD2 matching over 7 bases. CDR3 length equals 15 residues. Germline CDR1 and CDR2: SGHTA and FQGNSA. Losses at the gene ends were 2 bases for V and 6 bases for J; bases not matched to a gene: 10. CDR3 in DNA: TGTGCCAGCAGCTTATTTTTGGCGGGAGCGGGCGAGCAGTACTTC. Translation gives CASSLFLAGAGEQYF.

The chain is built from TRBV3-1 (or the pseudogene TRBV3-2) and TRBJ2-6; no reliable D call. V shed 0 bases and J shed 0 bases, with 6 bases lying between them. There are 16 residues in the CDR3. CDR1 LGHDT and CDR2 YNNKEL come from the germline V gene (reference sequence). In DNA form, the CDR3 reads TGTGCCAGCAGCCAAGATCTAAACTCTGGGGCCAACGTCCTGACTTTC. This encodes CASSQDLNSGANVLTF.

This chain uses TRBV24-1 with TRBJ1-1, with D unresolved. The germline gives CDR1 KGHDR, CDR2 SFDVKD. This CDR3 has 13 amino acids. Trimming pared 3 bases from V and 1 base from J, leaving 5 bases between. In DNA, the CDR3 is TGTGCCACCAGTGATGTCTGGAACACTGAAGCTTTCTTT. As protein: CATSDVWNTEAFF.

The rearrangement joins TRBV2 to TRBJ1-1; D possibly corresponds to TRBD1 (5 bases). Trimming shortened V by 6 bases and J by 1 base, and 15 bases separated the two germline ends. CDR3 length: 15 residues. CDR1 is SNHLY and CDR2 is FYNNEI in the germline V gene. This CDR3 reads CASRGSGWRNTEAFF. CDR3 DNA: TGTGCCAGCAGGGGGTCAGGGTGGAGGAACACTGAAGCTTTCTTT.

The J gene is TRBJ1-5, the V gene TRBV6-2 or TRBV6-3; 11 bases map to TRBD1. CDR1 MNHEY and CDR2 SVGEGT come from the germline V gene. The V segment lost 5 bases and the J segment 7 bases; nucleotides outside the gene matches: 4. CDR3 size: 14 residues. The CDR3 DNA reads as TGTGCCAGCAGTACCGGGACAGGGGGACAGCCCCAGCATTTT. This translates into CASSTGTGGQPQHF.

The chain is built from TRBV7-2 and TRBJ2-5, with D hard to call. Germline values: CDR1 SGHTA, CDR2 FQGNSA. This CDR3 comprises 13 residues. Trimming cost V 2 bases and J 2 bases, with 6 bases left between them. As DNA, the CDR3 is TGTGCCAGCAGCTTAAGAGATCAAGAGACCCAGTACTTC. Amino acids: CASSLRDQETQYF.

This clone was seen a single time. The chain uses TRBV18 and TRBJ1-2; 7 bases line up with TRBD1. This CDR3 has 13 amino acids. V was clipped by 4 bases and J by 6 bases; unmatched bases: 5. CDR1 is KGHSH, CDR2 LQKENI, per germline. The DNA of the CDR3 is TGTGCCAGCTCACTTAGACAGGGTGATGGCTACACCTTC. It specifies CASSLRQGDGYTF.

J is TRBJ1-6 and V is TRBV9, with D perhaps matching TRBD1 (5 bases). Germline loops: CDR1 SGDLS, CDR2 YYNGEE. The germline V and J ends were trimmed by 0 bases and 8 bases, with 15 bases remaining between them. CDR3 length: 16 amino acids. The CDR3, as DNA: TGTGCCAGCAGCGTAGCCCCCAGGGTGGTTGATTCACCCCTCCACTTT. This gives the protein CASSVAPRVVDSPLHF. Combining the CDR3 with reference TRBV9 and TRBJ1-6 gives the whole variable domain DSGVTQTPKHLITATGQRVTLRCSPRSGDLSVYWYQQSLDQGLQFLIQYYNGEERAKGNILERFSAQQFPDLHSELNLSSLELGDSALYFCASSVAPRVVDSPLHFGNGTRLTVT.

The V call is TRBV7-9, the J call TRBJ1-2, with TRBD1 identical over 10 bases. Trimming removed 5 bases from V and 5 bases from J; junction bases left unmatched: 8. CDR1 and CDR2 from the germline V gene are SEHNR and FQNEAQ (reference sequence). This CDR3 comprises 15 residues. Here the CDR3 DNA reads TGTGCCAGCAGCGTGGGACAGGGGCGGAATTATGGCTACACCTTC. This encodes CASSVGQGRNYGYTF. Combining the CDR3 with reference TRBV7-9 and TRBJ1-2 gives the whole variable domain DTGVSQNPRHKITKRGQNVTFRCDPISEHNRLYWYRQTLGQGPEFLTYFQNEAQLEKSRLLSDRFSAERPKGSFSTLEIQRTEQGDSAMYLCASSVGQGRNYGYTFGSGTRLTVV.

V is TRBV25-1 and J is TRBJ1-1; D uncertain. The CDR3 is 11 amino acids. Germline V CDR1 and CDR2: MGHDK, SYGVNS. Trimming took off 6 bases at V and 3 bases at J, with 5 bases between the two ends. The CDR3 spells CASSFYTEAFF. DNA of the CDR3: TGTGCCAGCAGCTTTTACACTGAAGCTTTCTTT.

This CDR3 is CASSQIGGENGYTF. The CDR3 DNA follows: TGTGCCAGCAGCCAAATAGGAGGGGAAAATGGCTACACCTTC. This rearrangement joins TRBV3-1 (or the pseudogene TRBV3-2) to TRBJ1-2, with D perhaps TRBD1 (5 bases). CDR1 is LGHDT, CDR2 YNNKEL, per germline (reference sequence). The CDR3 is 14 residues long. V lost 2 bases and J 6 bases, leaving 13 bases between the germline ends.

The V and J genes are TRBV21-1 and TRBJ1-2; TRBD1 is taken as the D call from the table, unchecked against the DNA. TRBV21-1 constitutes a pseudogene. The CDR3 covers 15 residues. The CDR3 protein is CASSKIRDRVYGYTF. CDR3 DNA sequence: TGTGCCAGCAGCAAGATCCGGGACAGGGTATACGGCTACACCTTC.

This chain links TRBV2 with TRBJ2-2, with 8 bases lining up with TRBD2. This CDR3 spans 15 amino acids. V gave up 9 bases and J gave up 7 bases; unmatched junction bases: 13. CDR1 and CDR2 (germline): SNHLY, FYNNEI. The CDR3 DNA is TGTGCCAGGGATGGGATCAGCGGGAGACTCGGGGAGCTGTTTTTT. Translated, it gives CARDGISGRLGELFF.